Included here is one T cell receptor beta chain sequence, with context. This clonotype has a count of ten or more. This receptor's antigen is unknown. No base qualities exist here, and no much larger clone lies one base off it. The method was PCR. The instrument given in TCRdb is Illumina HiSeq 2500. TCR libraries were prepared with molecular barcoding, using unique molecular identifiers to normalize TCRbeta repertoire quantification. TCRdb trimmed public reads at Q25 via fastp, called clones via MiXCR and kept in-frame beta chains. Records with the same CDR3 protein are collapsed into one entry carrying the most frequent genes and DNA. Counted in this sample were about 980,000 distinct CDR3 sequences; 25% to 35% of them appeared once. About 28% of the sample belongs to the ten largest clones. The CDR3 numbers 15 residues from cysteine through phenylalanine. The CDR3 DNA has 45 bases and is translated from base 1. CDR1 SGHDT and CDR2 YYEEEE were looked up in the germline V gene. At the junction V is shortened by 7 bases and J by 5 bases; bases outside the gene matches: 8.

These data originate in a study of T-cell reconstitution after alpha-beta-depleted transplantation in children (dated by TCRdb to about 2016). With regard to the full study: The study quantitatively tracked T-cell immune reconstitution after TCRalphabeta/CD19-depleted allogeneic hematopoietic cell transplantation in children using TCR repertoire profiling.

General findings and caveats noted by the study authors: In some patients, the high TCRbeta diversity seen at day 60 was put down to recipient T cells and intrathymic progenitors that had survived conditioning. Hyperexpanded clone frequencies declined over subsequent months; after one year, T-cell counts and TCRbeta diversity were mostly attributed to newly produced T cells. About two months after transplant, the apparently early recovery of alphabetaT-cell counts reportedly depended on just several hundred clones that had expanded rapidly and came from non-depleted graft cells.

The intended sense of this specimen's treatment or condition label: allogeneic hematopoietic cell transplantation with graft depleted of TCRalphabeta T cells and CD19 B cells. TCRalphabeta/CD19-depleted allogeneic hematopoietic cell grafts were given to the transplant recipients, all of whom were children. Sequencing used PBMCs, mostly from graft donor cells, obtained 360 days after TCRalphabeta/CD19-depleted stem cell transplant. The rearrangement combines TRBV5-6 with TRBJ2-3, and TRBD2 matches 12 of the central bases. The sequence was obtained from a boy younger than two who had a stem cell transplant for SCID, so the T cells may come from the graft donor. The DNA reads as follows: TGTGCCAGCGTCCCTAGCGGGGGGGCCGTAGATACGCAGTATTTT. Its translation reads: CASVPSGGAVDTQYF.